Following are 23 T cell receptor beta chains from one sample sequenced in a study of blood T cell repertoires in COVID-19. Sequenced by immunoSEQ multiplex PCR; TCRdb stores in-frame clones only, minus some. The repertoire consists of fewer than 300,000 clones, with 75% to 95% occurring once and the leading ten covering roughly 1.1%. The sequenced sample consisted of PBMCs or T cells enriched from blood (not recorded which). These receptors were taken from a woman under 40 who had recovered from COVID-19.

This chain joins TRBV28 and TRBJ1-1, with TRBD1 identical over 10 bases. V gave up 6 bases and J gave up 7 bases; unmatched junction bases: 11. Per germline, CDR1 MDHEN and CDR2 SYDVKM. The CDR3 totals 15 residues. CDR3 DNA sequence: TGTGCCAGCAGCCTCCCGGGACAGGGGTCCGGTGAAGCTTTCTTT. This translates into CASSLPGQGSGEAFF.

The genes are TRBV7-2 and TRBJ2-1, with D possibly being TRBD1 (6 bases). Deletions cut 1 base from V and 12 bases from J, with 10 bases between. The germline CDR1 and CDR2 sequences are SGHTA and FQGNSA. This CDR3 region has 12 residues. CDR3 bases: TGTGCCAGCAGCTTAGTCCAGGGGAGGCAGTTCTTC. This gives the protein CASSLVQGRQFF.

As for this clone: This sample also contains other DNA sequences that code for the same CDR3. V usage is TRBV29-1 and J usage is TRBJ2-7; 13 bases match TRBD2. The CDR3 length is 13 residues. V dropped 4 bases and J dropped 3; count of bases not matched to a gene: 0. Per germline, CDR1 SQVTM and CDR2 ANQGSEA. CDR3 amino acids: CSVGTSGSYEQYF. In DNA, the CDR3 is TGCAGCGTTGGGACTAGCGGGAGCTACGAGCAGTACTTC.

This clone appeared a single time. This sequence joins TRBV6-4 and TRBJ2-1; the match to TRBD2 covers 13 bases. Germline lookup yields CDR1 MRHNA and CDR2 SNTAGT. Trimming took 3 bases from V and 8 from J; bases not matched to a gene: 4. The CDR3 contains 15 residues. In nucleotides, the CDR3 is TGTGCCAGCAGTGAACTAGCGGGAGGGGGGGATGAGCAGTTCTTC. Residues: CASSELAGGGDEQFF.

The V and J genes are TRBV7-9 and TRBJ1-2; TRBD1 might be the D (5 bases). The CDR3 has 15 amino acids. Trimming removed 0 bases at V and 2 bases at J, with 10 bases between. The V gene's germline CDR1 is SEHNR and CDR2 FQNEAQ (reference sequence). CDR3 coding DNA: TGTGCCAGCAGCTTAGCCGAACAGGCGAACTATGGCTACACCTTC. Residues: CASSLAEQANYGYTF.

The chain is built from TRBV6-5 and TRBJ1-3; unclear D gene. The germline V gene has CDR1 MNHEY and CDR2 SVGAGI. The CDR3 sequence is 15 residues long. The germline V and J ends were trimmed by 9 bases and 0 bases, with 15 bases remaining between them. CDR3 loop: CASREIPSSGNTIYF. The CDR3 DNA follows: TGTGCCAGTAGGGAGATTCCCAGCTCTGGAAACACCATATATTTT.

The chain is built from TRBV7-6 and TRBJ2-1, with D possibly TRBD1 on 6 matching bases. Per germline, CDR1 SGHVS and CDR2 FNYEAQ. The CDR3 has 13 residues. Trimming took off 5 bases at V and 9 bases at J, with 14 bases between the two ends. The CDR3 loop reads CASSNRDKGEQFF. CDR3 DNA: TGTGCCAGCAGCAACCGGGACAAAGGTGAGCAGTTCTTC.

The chain couples TRBV2 to TRBJ2-7; 16 bases line up with TRBD2. Germline V lookup: CDR1 SNHLY, CDR2 FYNNEI. The CDR3 has 16 amino acids. V shed 6 bases and J 2 bases; nucleotides not matched to a gene: 4. CDR3 bases: TGTGCCAGCAGCGGGACTAGCGGGAGGGGCACCTACGAGCAGTACTTC. This encodes CASSGTSGRGTYEQYF.

The gene calls are TRBV7-2 and TRBJ2-3; TRBD2 agrees at 13 bases. This CDR3 contains 16 residues. From germline, CDR1 is SGHTA and CDR2 FQGNSA. With V trimmed by 6 bases and J by 6 bases, 9 bases remained unmatched. The CDR3 region has the DNA TGTGCCAGCAGTTTAAGACTAGCGGGAGGTTGGGATACGCAGTATTTT. It specifies CASSLRLAGGWDTQYF.

This clone was found once. The V and J genes are TRBV19 and TRBJ1-2; weak D call: TRBD1 (6 bases). Germline values: CDR1 LNHDA, CDR2 SQIVND (reference sequence). V was shortened by 4 bases and J by 4 bases, with 13 bases between the two germline ends. The CDR3 contains 14 residues. CDR3 protein: CASSTRGATYGYTF. The CDR3 DNA reads TGTGCCAGTAGTACCCGGGGGGCAACCTATGGCTACACCTTC.

The rearrangement links TRBV19 to TRBJ2-7; no firm D call. CDR3 length: 15 residues. The V and J ends lost 6 bases and 6 bases respectively, with 21 bases between them. Per germline, CDR1 LNHDA and CDR2 SQIVND (reference sequence). CDR3 coding DNA: TGTGCCAGTAGCGATCTGACCCCTAATGGCGGCGAGCAGTACTTC. Residues: CASSDLTPNGGEQYF.

The chain has TRBV7-9 and TRBJ1-2; 8 bases fit TRBD1. Germline V CDR1 and CDR2: SEHNR, FQNEAQ (reference sequence). The junction had 10 bases not matched to a gene; V was cut back by 10 bases and J by 3 bases. The CDR3 covers 14 residues. The chain's CDR3 is CATQGQGLDYGYTF. In nucleotides, the CDR3 is TGTGCCACCCAAGGACAGGGCTTAGACTATGGCTACACCTTC.

As DNA, the CDR3 is TGTGCCAGCAGCATCTCGAGGTTAAGTGGAAACACCATATATTTT. Translation gives CASSISRLSGNTIYF. This rearrangement joins TRBV7-2 to TRBJ1-3, with D unclear. Trimming removed 5 bases from V and 3 bases from J, with 14 bases in between. The CDR3 is made up of 15 amino acids. CDR1 and CDR2 (germline): SGHTA, FQGNSA.

V is TRBV28 and J is TRBJ1-1, with 7 bases matching TRBD1. The CDR3 is 14 residues long. The V gene's germline CDR1 is MDHEN and CDR2 SYDVKM. The CDR3 here is CATFSTGVNTEAFF. The CDR3 DNA reads as TGTGCTACTTTTTCTACAGGGGTGAACACTGAAGCTTTCTTT.

This clone appeared once. The gene calls are TRBV2 and TRBJ2-5; D not resolved. The V end lost 4 bases, the J end lost 7 bases, and 4 bases lay between the germline ends. Germline CDR1 reads SNHLY; CDR2 reads FYNNEI. This CDR3 has 10 residues. The CDR3 nucleotides read TGTGCCAGCAGTGTCGGGACCCAGTACTTC. This codes for CASSVGTQYF.

CDR3 loop: CASSQNSPRTGSAGELFF. Here the CDR3 DNA reads TGCGCCAGCAGCCAAAACAGTCCCAGGACTGGTTCTGCCGGGGAGCTGTTTTTT. The chain has TRBV4-3 and TRBJ2-2; D may be TRBD2 (5 bases). V was trimmed by 2 bases and J by 6 bases, leaving 22 bases between them. The CDR3 runs 18 residues. Looked up from germline, CDR1 is LGHNA and CDR2 is YSLEER.

The J gene is TRBJ2-1, the V gene TRBV2; D might be TRBD2 (5 bases). Trimming pared 2 bases from V and 3 bases from J, leaving 8 bases between. Germline CDR1 reads SNHLY; CDR2 reads FYNNEI. The CDR3 totals 14 residues. The CDR3 spells CASSERGNYNEQFF. CDR3 in DNA: TGTGCCAGCAGTGAAAGAGGGAACTACAATGAGCAGTTCTTC.

In DNA form, the CDR3 reads TGTGCCAGCAGCTTGAACAGGGGATTTTCTCCCTACGAGCAGTACTTC. It codes for CASSLNRGFSPYEQYF. The chain couples TRBV5-5 to TRBJ2-7, with 7 bases lining up with TRBD1. Germline V gene sequence: CDR1 SGHKS, CDR2 YYEKEE (reference sequence). With V trimmed by 1 base and J by 2 bases, 9 bases remained unmatched. This CDR3 region has 16 residues.

This clone has a single count. The chain links TRBV7-3 to TRBJ1-2; the match to TRBD1 covers 7 bases. V dropped 5 bases and J dropped 6; count of bases not matched to a gene: 3. The CDR3 is made up of 12 amino acids. The germline V gene encodes CDR1 SGHTA and CDR2 FQGTGA. Here the CDR3 DNA reads TGTGCCAGCAGCACCGGGACAGATGGCTACACCTTC. Its protein product is CASSTGTDGYTF.

This rearrangement joins TRBV14 to TRBJ1-1; weak D call: TRBD1 (6 bases). CDR1 and CDR2 (germline): SGHDN, FVKESK. Trimming stripped 1 base from V and 7 bases from J, with 7 bases between. The CDR3 consists of 12 residues. The CDR3 loop is CASSQVGGEAFF. The CDR3 coding sequence is TGTGCCAGCAGCCAAGTAGGGGGTGAAGCTTTCTTT. Drawing the rest from reference TRBV14 and TRBJ1-1, the complete variable domain is EAGVTQFPSHSVIEKGQTVTLRCDPISGHDNLYWYRRVMGKEIKFLLHFVKESKQDESGMPNNRFLAERTGGTYSTLKVQPAELEDSGVYFCASSQVGGEAFFGQGTRLTVV.

This clone is a singleton in its sample. This rearrangement joins TRBV7-8 to TRBJ1-1; D not certain. The CDR3 consists of 16 residues. The V end lost 3 bases, the J end lost 3 bases, and 17 bases lay between the germline ends. The germline V gene has CDR1 SGHVS and CDR2 FQNEAQ. The CDR3 bases are TGTGCCAGCAGCTTCCCGCCGGGGATGACGGACACTGAAGCTTTCTTT. Its translation: CASSFPPGMTDTEAFF. Combining the CDR3 with reference TRBV7-8 and TRBJ1-1 gives the whole variable domain GAGVSQSPRYKVAKRGQDVALRCDPISGHVSLFWYQQALGQGPEFLTYFQNEAQLDKSGLPSDRFFAERPEGSVSTLKIQRTQQEDSAVYLCASSFPPGMTDTEAFFGQGTRLTVV.

The chain employs TRBV19 and TRBJ1-5, with D tentatively TRBD1 (5 bases). The CDR3 contains 16 residues. Between the trimmed V and J ends, which lost 1 base and 3 bases, there was a span of 13 bases. Per germline, CDR1 LNHDA and CDR2 SQIVND (reference sequence). CDR3 residues: CASSIGRRGNNQPQHF. CDR3 DNA: TGTGCCAGTAGTATAGGACGACGGGGGAACAATCAGCCCCAGCATTTT.

The chain links TRBV4-3 to TRBJ2-1; 7 bases match TRBD2. CDR1 is LGHNA and CDR2 is YSLEER in the germline V gene. V trimming: 0 bases; J trimming: 3 bases; junction bases outside the gene matches: 5. The CDR3 contains 16 residues. The CDR3 bases are TGCGCCAGCAGCCAAGAGGGGGGGGATCTCTACAATGAGCAGTTCTTC. It specifies CASSQEGGDLYNEQFF.